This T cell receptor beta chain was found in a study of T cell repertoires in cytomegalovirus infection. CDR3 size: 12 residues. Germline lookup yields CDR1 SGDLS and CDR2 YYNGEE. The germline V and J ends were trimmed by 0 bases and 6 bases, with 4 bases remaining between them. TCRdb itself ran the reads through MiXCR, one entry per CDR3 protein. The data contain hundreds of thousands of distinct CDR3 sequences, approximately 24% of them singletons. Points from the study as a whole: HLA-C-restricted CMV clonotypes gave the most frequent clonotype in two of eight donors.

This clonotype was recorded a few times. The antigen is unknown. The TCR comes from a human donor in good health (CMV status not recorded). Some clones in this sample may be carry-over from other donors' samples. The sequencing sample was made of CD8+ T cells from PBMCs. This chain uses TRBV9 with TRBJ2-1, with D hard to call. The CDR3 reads CASSVVPNEQFF. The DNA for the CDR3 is TGTGCCAGCAGCGTAGTTCCCAATGAGCAGTTCTTC.